This T cell receptor (beta chain) came from a study of blood T cell repertoires in COVID-19 (dated by TCRdb to about 2020). For the wider study: The collaborator samples originated in the United States, Italy and Spain and spanned the acute and convalescent phases of COVID-19. The prospective study material was composed of cDNA or gDNA derived from T cells, B-cell-depleted T cells, or PBMCs. The samples were drawn from two sources: the first 160 participants of the ongoing ImmuneRACE study, and 1,200 or so subjects contributed by 6 global collaborators. The repertoires were made available in a free public database intended to serve as a resource for research on the immune response to SARS-CoV-2. Nearly every sample came with metadata listing a de-identified subject ID, COVID-19 status, age in years and sex. HLA class I and class II types, where available, came from metadata supplied by the sample provider rather than from assay-based typing. The dataset comprised deeply sampled blood TCRbeta repertoires from subjects exposed to, actively infected with, or recovered from COVID-19. Broader findings and caveats from the paper: The quantity of clinical and demographic metadata differed by source and by participant and was supplied without curation.

TCRbeta CDR3 regions were amplified from genomic DNA using the immunoSEQ Assay, a bias-controlled multiplex PCR. On the authors' methods: The number of nucleated cells in each sample was estimated from the amplification of reference gene primers within the assay. To quantify the absolute abundance of each unique TCRbeta CDR3 rearrangement, sequence reads were collapsed and filtered. For each sample, productive Simpson clonality was calculated as the square root of Simpson's diversity index across productive rearrangements. TCRdb carries this immuneACCESS record with in-frame sequences only. Its versions omit some clonotypes, under half of them owing to an unresolved V gene in the studies checked, with the rest unexplained. That table supplies the V and J calls and clone size; D and trimming were determined from the DNA. The sample contains about 190,000 clones, 70% to 80% of them found a single time. Approximately 13% of the sample belongs to the ten largest clones.

A second Seattle source provided samples from volunteer blood donors who had recovered from COVID-19. Each collaborating institution followed its own protocols to collect whole blood in K2EDTA tubes. For TCRbeta analysis, collaborators shipped samples as frozen whole blood, isolated PBMCs, or DNA extracted from either of those sample types. The germline ends are 21 bases apart after V is trimmed by 1 base and J by 3 bases. Reading from cysteine to phenylalanine, the CDR3 counts 18 amino acids. Only the CDR3 region is kept as DNA, spanning 54 bases read in frame from base 1. CDR1 and CDR2 are read off the germline V gene as SGHDN and FVKESK. Turning to this clone: The antigen it binds to is not known. No much larger clone is present one base from it, and per-base qualities are unavailable.

The V gene is TRBV14 and the J gene is TRBJ1-1; the D gene is perhaps TRBD1, from 6 matching bases. The sample taken for sequencing was peripheral blood. This receptor was obtained from a man aged 50 to 59 who had recovered from COVID-19. Here is the DNA: TGTGCCAGCAGCCAAGGTCACAGGGAAAGCTTCAGACACACTGAAGCTTTCTTT. Translation gives CASSQGHRESFRHTEAFF.